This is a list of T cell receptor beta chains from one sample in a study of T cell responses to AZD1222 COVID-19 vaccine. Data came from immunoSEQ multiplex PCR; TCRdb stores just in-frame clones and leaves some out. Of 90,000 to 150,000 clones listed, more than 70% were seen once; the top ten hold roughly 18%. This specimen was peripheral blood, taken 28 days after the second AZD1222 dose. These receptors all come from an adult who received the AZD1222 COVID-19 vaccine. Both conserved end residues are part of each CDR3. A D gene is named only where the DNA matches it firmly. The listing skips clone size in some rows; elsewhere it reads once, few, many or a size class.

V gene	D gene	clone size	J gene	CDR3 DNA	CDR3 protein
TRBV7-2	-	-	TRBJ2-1	TGTGCCAGCAGCTTAGTACAGGGTGCCTACAATGAGCAGTTCTTC	CASSLVQGAYNEQFF
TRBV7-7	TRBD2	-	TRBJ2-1	TGTGCCAGCAGCTCGGGACTAGCGGGGACCAATGAGCAGTTCTTC	CASSSGLAGTNEQFF
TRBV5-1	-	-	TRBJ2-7	TGCGCCAGCAGCGATCAGACCGGCCTGGACAGCCTCTACGAGCAGTACTTC	CASSDQTGLDSLYEQYF
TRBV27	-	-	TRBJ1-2	TGTGCCAGCAGTTTAGGGAGGTACTATGGCTACACCTTC	CASSLGRYYGYTF
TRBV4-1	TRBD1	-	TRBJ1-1	TGCGCCAGCAGCCAAGTCCTGGGACAGGCTAATGAAGCTTTCTTT	CASSQVLGQANEAFF
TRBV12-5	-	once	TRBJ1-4	TGTGCTAGTGGTCCCGGGTGGGCAACTAATGAAAAACTGTTTTTT	CASGPGWATNEKLFF
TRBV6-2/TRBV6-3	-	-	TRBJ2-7	TGTGCCAGCAGTCAGGGACCGGGCTCCTACGAGCAGTACTTC	CASSQGPGSYEQYF
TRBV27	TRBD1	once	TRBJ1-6	TGTGCCAGCAGTCTGCACAGGGGTGAGTCCTATAATTCACCCCTCCACTTT	CASSLHRGESYNSPLHF
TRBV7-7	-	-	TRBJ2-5	TGTGCCAGCAGCTTAGGGCTTGGGGGTGGACAAGAGACCCAGTACTTC	CASSLGLGGGQETQYF
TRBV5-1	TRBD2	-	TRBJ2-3	TGCGCCAGCAGCCCCGGGACTAGTGGCACAGATACGCAGTATTTT	CASSPGTSGTDTQYF
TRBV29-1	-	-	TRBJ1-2	TGCAGCGTTGGGGTGGCAGGGGTCTATGGCTACACCTTC	CSVGVAGVYGYTF
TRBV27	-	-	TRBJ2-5	TGTGCCAGCAGTTTATCGAGCACTAGCAAGCAAGAGACCCAGTACTTC	CASSLSSTSKQETQYF
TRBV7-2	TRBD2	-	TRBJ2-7	TGTGCCAGCAGCTTACCAACAGCGGGGGCTGGGCGGCAGTACTTC	CASSLPTAGAGRQYF
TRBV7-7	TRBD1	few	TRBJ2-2	TGTGCCAGCAGCGACAGGGGGCATAGCGGGGAGCTGTTTTTT	CASSDRGHSGELFF
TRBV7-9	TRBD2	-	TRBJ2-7	TGTGCCAGCAGCTTAGGGCTAGCGGGGCTCCCTTACTTC	CASSLGLAGLPYF
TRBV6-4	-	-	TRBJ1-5	TGTGCCAGCAGTGACTCGAGCGGGATTCAGCCCCAGCATTTT	CASSDSSGIQPQHF
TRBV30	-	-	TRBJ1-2	TGTGCCTGGAGCGGGCAGGGATATGGCTACACCTTC	CAWSGQGYGYTF
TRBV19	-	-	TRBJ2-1	TGTGCCAGTAGTACACAGGGATCCTACAATGAGCAGTTCTTC	CASSTQGSYNEQFF
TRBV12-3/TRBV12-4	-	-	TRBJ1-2	TGTGCCAGCAGCCCAGGGGACTTCTATGGCTACACCTTC	CASSPGDFYGYTF
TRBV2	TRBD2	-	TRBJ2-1	TGTGCCAGCATCCCCCGGGAGCGGGAGAGCTACAATGAGCAGTTCTTC	CASIPRERESYNEQFF
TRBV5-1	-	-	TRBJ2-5	TGCGCCAGCAGCGGCACAGGGAACCCACAAGAGACCCAGTACTTC	CASSGTGNPQETQYF
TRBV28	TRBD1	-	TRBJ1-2	TGTGCCAGCAGTTTATCGGACAGGATTAACTATGGCTACACCTTC	CASSLSDRINYGYTF
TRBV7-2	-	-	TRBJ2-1	TGTGCCAGCAGCTTAGCGGGGGGGCGCAATGAGCAGTTCTTC	CASSLAGGRNEQFF
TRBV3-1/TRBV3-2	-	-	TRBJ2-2	TGTGCCTGCCAGACCGGGGAGCTGTTTTTT	CACQTGELFF
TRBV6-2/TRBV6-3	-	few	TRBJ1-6	TGTGCCAGCAGCCTCCAGGCGGGTTTAGGATCACCCCTCCACTTT	CASSLQAGLGSPLHF
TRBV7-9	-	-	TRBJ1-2	TGTGCCAGCAGCTTAGTAGAGAGACCCGGCTATGGCTACACCTTC	CASSLVERPGYGYTF
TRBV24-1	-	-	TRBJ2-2	TGTGCCACCAGTGATTTGCAGGGTTTTCGAGGGAAAAACACCGGGGAGCTGTTTTTT	CATSDLQGFRGKNTGELFF
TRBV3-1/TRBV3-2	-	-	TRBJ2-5	TGTGCCAGCAGCCACAACAGGTGGAAGACCCAGTACTTC	CASSHNRWKTQYF
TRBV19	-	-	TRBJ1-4	TGTGCCAGTAGTATAATTCGGGAAAAACTGTTTTTT	CASSIIREKLFF
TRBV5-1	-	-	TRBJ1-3	TGCGCCAGCAGCTTGAGTCACTCTGGAAACACCATATATTTT	CASSLSHSGNTIYF
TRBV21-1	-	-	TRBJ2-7	TGTGCCAGCAAAAATAAGGACAGGGGGAGCTCCTACGAGCAGTACTTC	CASKNKDRGSSYEQYF
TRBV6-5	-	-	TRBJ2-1	TGTGCCAGCAGGCAGGGGCAGGGGGGGGACAATGAGCAGTTCTTC	CASRQGQGGDNEQFF
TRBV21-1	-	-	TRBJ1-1	TGTGCCAGCAGCACAGGGGGGGAGGGTGACACTGAAGCTTTCTTT	CASSTGGEGDTEAFF
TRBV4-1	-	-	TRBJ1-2	TGCGCCAGCAGCCACCTGACCGGAGTAGACTATGGCTACACCTTC	CASSHLTGVDYGYTF
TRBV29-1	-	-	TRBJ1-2	TGCAGCGTTGACGCCCCCCCCCGGTATGGCTACACCTTC	CSVDAPPRYGYTF
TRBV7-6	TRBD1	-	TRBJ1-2	TGTGCCAGCAGTTTTGGAGGGGACAGACGGTATGGCTACACCTTC	CASSFGGDRRYGYTF
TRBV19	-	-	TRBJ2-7	TGTGCCAGTAGTATAGCTGGACGATTAGTCGGCGAGCAGTACTTC	CASSIAGRLVGEQYF
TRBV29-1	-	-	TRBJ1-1	TGCAGCGTTGATGGAGTGAACACTGAAGCTTTCTTT	CSVDGVNTEAFF
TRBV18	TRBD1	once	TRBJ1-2	TGTGCCAGCTCACCAAGGACAGGGGACAACTATGGCTACACCTTC	CASSPRTGDNYGYTF
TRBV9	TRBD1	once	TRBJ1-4	TGTGCCAGCAGCTCAACAGGGGGAAAACTGTTTTTT	CASSSTGGKLFF